Below, 20 T cell receptor beta chains from the same sample are listed, as sequenced in a study of identifying expanded T cells in peripheral blood. Method: immunoSEQ multiplex PCR; TCRdb's copy keeps in-frame clones and lacks some. The sample contains around 94,000 clones, about nine tenths of which appear only once. Material for sequencing was blood. The receptors were gathered from a person aged 18 to 69 in good health.

V gene TRBV27 combines with J gene TRBJ1-2, with D possibly TRBD1 on 5 matching bases. This CDR3 is built from 13 residues. Germline CDR1 reads MNHEY; CDR2 reads SMNVEV (reference sequence). V shed 5 bases and J shed 7 bases, with 14 bases lying between them. The CDR3 DNA is TGTGCCAGCAGTCCCTGGGACGGTAGTGGCTACACCTTC. It codes for CASSPWDGSGYTF.

The rearrangement uses TRBV4-3 and TRBJ1-4; D not certain. CDR1 and CDR2 from the germline V gene are LGHNA and YSLEER. CDR3 length equals 15 residues. V dropped 1 base and J dropped 4 bases, with 10 bases sitting between them. The CDR3 region is CASSQGVGINEKLFF. CDR3 DNA sequence: TGCGCCAGCAGCCAAGGTGTAGGGATTAATGAAAAACTGTTTTTT.

J is TRBJ2-7 and V is TRBV11-2; D is unresolved. This CDR3 region has 13 residues. V lost 4 bases, J lost 1 base, and 8 bases lay in between. Germline CDR1 is SGHAT and CDR2 is FQNNGV. CDR3 sequence: CASSSKGSYEQYF. CDR3 sequence (DNA): TGTGCCAGCAGCTCCAAGGGATCCTACGAGCAGTACTTC.

The V call is TRBV27, the J call TRBJ2-7; D is ambiguous. The germline V gene has CDR1 MNHEY and CDR2 SMNVEV (reference sequence). V was cut by 7 bases and J by 2 bases, with 9 bases left in between. This CDR3 comprises 12 residues. CDR3 coding DNA: TGTGCCAGCACCGACGGAACCTACGAGCAGTACTTC. This gives the protein CASTDGTYEQYF.

The chain couples TRBV6-5 to TRBJ1-2, with D maybe TRBD1 (6 bases). Germline assignment: CDR1 MNHEY and CDR2 SVGAGI. V lost 4 bases, J lost 4 bases, and 13 bases lay in between. This CDR3 is built from 14 residues. The CDR3 region is CASSLLAGAYGYTF. The DNA of the CDR3 is TGTGCCAGCAGTTTATTAGCGGGGGCCTATGGCTACACCTTC.

As DNA, the CDR3 is TGTGCCAGTAGTAAAAATAACAGGGGGCTTCAGCCCCAGCATTTT. This sequence encodes CASSKNNRGLQPQHF. The chain has TRBV19 and TRBJ1-5; 9 nucleotides line up with TRBD1. The CDR3 contains 15 residues. In germline, CDR1 is LNHDA, CDR2 SQIVND (reference sequence). Trimming removed 4 bases from V and 6 bases from J; junction bases left unmatched: 7.

This chain uses TRBV6-6 with TRBJ2-2; maybe TRBD1 (7 bases). Germline lookup yields CDR1 MNHNY and CDR2 SVGAGI (reference sequence). Between the trimmed V and J ends, which lost 5 bases and 6 bases, there was a span of 16 bases. CDR3 length: 15 residues. Here the CDR3 DNA reads TGTGCCAGCAGTACCCTAGACAGGGAGGCCGGGGAGCTGTTTTTT. Translation gives CASSTLDREAGELFF.

The chain carries TRBV28 and TRBJ1-1, with D possibly TRBD1 on 5 matching bases. Between the trimmed V and J ends, which lost 7 bases and 7 bases, there was a span of 16 bases. Germline V gene data show CDR1 as MDHEN and CDR2 as SYDVKM. This CDR3 is 13 amino acids long. This chain's CDR3 is CASTQTDQIEAFF. The CDR3 region has the DNA TGTGCCAGCACCCAGACAGATCAAATTGAAGCTTTCTTT. The full variable domain, with the rest looked up from reference TRBV28 and TRBJ1-1, is DVKVTQSSRYLVKRTGEKVFLECVQDMDHENMFWYRQDPGLGLRLIYFSYDVKMKEKGDIPEGYSVSREKKERFSLILESASTNQTSMYLCASTQTDQIEAFFGQGTRLTVV.

This rearrangement joins TRBV29-1 to TRBJ1-1, with D possibly being TRBD1 (5 bases). Per the germline V gene, CDR1 is SQVTM and CDR2 is ANQGSEA. CDR3 length: 11 residues. Trimming removed 4 bases from V and 3 bases from J, with 6 bases in between. In DNA, the CDR3 is TGCAGCGTTGGCAGGGACACTGAAGCTTTCTTT. Its translation: CSVGRDTEAFF.

The rearrangement links TRBV18 to TRBJ2-5; no clear D gene. This CDR3 has 15 residues. V lost 4 bases and J 0 bases, leaving 12 bases between the germline ends. CDR1 is KGHSH, CDR2 LQKENI, per germline. DNA for the CDR3: TGTGCCAGCTCACTCCCGGGCCGCGACCAAGAGACCCAGTACTTC. The encoded protein is CASSLPGRDQETQYF. Filled out from reference TRBV18 and TRBJ2-5, the complete variable domain reads NAGVMQNPRHLVRRRGQEARLRCSPMKGHSHVYWYRQLPEEGLKFMVYLQKENIIDESGMPKERFSAEFPKEGPSILRIQQVVRGDSAAYFCASSLPGRDQETQYFGPGTRLLVL.

The chain links TRBV2 to TRBJ2-7; the D call may be TRBD1 or TRBD2 (5 bases each). The CDR3 length is 12 residues. CDR1 is SNHLY, CDR2 FYNNEI, per germline. V shed 6 bases and J shed 2 bases, with 8 bases lying between them. The CDR3 loop reads CASRGPAYEQYF. CDR3 nucleotides: TGTGCCAGCAGGGGACCGGCCTACGAGCAGTACTTC.

The chain carries TRBV7-9 and TRBJ2-6, with D possibly being TRBD1 (5 bases). Trimming removed 4 bases from V and 2 bases from J, with 21 bases in between. CDR1 and CDR2 (germline): SEHNR, FQNEAQ (reference sequence). This CDR3 has 19 residues. The CDR3 loop is CASSSMFSGRRAGANVLTF. Here the CDR3 DNA reads TGTGCCAGCAGCTCAATGTTCTCAGGTCGCAGGGCTGGGGCCAACGTCCTGACTTTC.

The chain is built from TRBV29-1 and TRBJ1-2, with D hard to call. Germline V gives CDR1 SQVTM, CDR2 ANQGSEA. The ends were cut back, 2 bases at V and 4 bases at J, with 8 bases in the middle. CDR3 length: 12 amino acids. CDR3 sequence (DNA): TGCAGCGTTGAAAACGGCGCCTATGGCTACACCTTC. Its translation is CSVENGAYGYTF.

This clone was detected only once. The J gene is TRBJ2-7, the V gene TRBV2; D gene ambiguous. The germline V and J ends were trimmed by 3 bases and 10 bases, with 10 bases remaining between them. Germline CDR1 SNHLY, CDR2 FYNNEI. The length of the CDR3 is 11 residues. CDR3 in DNA: TGTGCCAGCAGTGACTTCTTCGAACAGTACTTC. The encoded protein is CASSDFFEQYF.

The chain joins TRBV27 to TRBJ1-5; D gene unclear. Trimming shortened V by 1 base and J by 5 bases, and 6 bases separated the two germline ends. From germline, CDR1 is MNHEY and CDR2 SMNVEV (reference sequence). The CDR3 runs to 13 residues. The CDR3 loop is CASSLFRHQPQHF. CDR3 in DNA: TGTGCCAGCAGTTTATTCCGCCATCAGCCCCAGCATTTT.

The chain uses TRBV19 and TRBJ1-2; 10 bases fit TRBD1. V lost 5 bases, J lost 6 bases, and 6 bases stayed unmatched. This CDR3 comprises 14 residues. The germline V gene has CDR1 LNHDA and CDR2 SQIVND (reference sequence). The CDR3 sequence is CASSRQGASNGYTF. As DNA, the CDR3 is TGTGCCAGTAGTCGACAGGGGGCGTCGAATGGCTACACCTTC. The variable domain in full, completed from reference TRBV19 and TRBJ1-2, reads DGGITQSPKYLFRKEGQNVTLSCEQNLNHDAMYWYRQDPGQGLRLIYYSQIVNDFQKGDIAEGYSVSREKKESFPLTVTSAQKNPTAFYLCASSRQGASNGYTFGSGTRLTVV.

The V and J genes are TRBV5-1 and TRBJ1-1, with 9 bases lining up with TRBD1. The germline gives CDR1 SGHRS, CDR2 YFSETQ. The CDR3 is 18 residues long. The ends lost 0 bases at V and 1 base at J; junction bases unmatched: 10. CDR3 protein: CASSLVGGTGNRNTEAFF. The DNA for the CDR3 is TGCGCCAGCAGCTTGGTGGGTGGGACAGGGAATAGGAACACTGAAGCTTTCTTT.

The V call is TRBV5-1, the J call TRBJ1-1; TRBD1 is a possible D gene (5 bases). Between the trimmed V and J ends, which lost 2 bases and 1 base, there was a span of 9 bases. The CDR3 has 14 amino acids. CDR1 is SGHRS and CDR2 is YFSETQ in the germline V gene. The CDR3 spells CASSFKGPNTEAFF. In DNA form, the CDR3 reads TGCGCCAGCAGCTTCAAGGGACCGAACACTGAAGCTTTCTTT.

This chain links TRBV7-2 with TRBJ1-1; D unclear. Germline loops: CDR1 SGHTA, CDR2 FQGNSA. The CDR3 is 16 amino acids. Between the trimmed V and J ends, which lost 1 base and 3 bases, there was a span of 15 bases. The CDR3 is CASSLGTSHSYTEAFF. In nucleotides, the CDR3 is TGTGCCAGCAGCTTAGGGACCTCCCACAGCTACACTGAAGCTTTCTTT.

The rearrangement joins TRBV19 to TRBJ1-1; no reliable D call. This CDR3 has 14 amino acids. V was clipped by 3 bases and J by 1 base, with 9 bases between them. From germline, CDR1 is LNHDA and CDR2 SQIVND (reference sequence). CDR3 in amino acids: CASSMVESNTEAFF. In nucleotides, the CDR3 is TGTGCCAGTAGTATGGTAGAATCGAACACTGAAGCTTTCTTT.